Listed here is a single TCR beta chain. Its antigen remains unknown. The CDR3 is 13 residues long. The ends lost 3 bases at V and 4 bases at J; junction bases unmatched: 3. In germline, CDR1 is SQVTM, CDR2 ANQGSEA. The source of the sample is a study of shared clonotypes between healthy human individuals. Overall study results and limits: Exclusively blood specimens were collected; tissue repertoires likely differ.

The study separated CD4+ cells into CD45RA+ naive and CD45RA-negative memory subsets. Researchers ran the assay at a deep level. When replicate PCRs were run on sorted subsets, they used about 200 ng DNA, approximately 27,000 T cell genomes. Using immunoSEQ multiplex PCR, the repertoire was profiled, and TCRdb retains in-frame clones only, with some absent. The table has 2 million to 2.5 million clones, about nine tenths seen once. The chain employs TRBV29-1 and TRBJ2-5; 9 bases agree with TRBD2. The material sequenced was naive CD4+ T cells from PBMCs. As for subset: CD45RA+ positively selected. The TCR comes from a man younger than 35 in good health. Some clones in this sample may be carry-over from other donors' samples. The CDR3 DNA sequence: TGCAGCGTTGAGGGACTAGCAAGAGAGACCCAGTACTTC. Translated, it gives CSVEGLARETQYF.